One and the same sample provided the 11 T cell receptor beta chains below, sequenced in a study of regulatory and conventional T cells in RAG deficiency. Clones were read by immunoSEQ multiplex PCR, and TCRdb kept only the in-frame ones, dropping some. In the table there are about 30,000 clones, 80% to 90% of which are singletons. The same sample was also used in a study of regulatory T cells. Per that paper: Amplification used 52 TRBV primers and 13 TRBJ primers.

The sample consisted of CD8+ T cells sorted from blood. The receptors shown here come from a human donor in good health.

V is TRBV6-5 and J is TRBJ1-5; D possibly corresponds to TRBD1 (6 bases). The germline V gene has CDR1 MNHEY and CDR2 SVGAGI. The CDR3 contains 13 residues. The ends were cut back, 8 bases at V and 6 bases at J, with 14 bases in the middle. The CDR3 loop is CASATGNTQPQHF. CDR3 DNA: TGTGCCAGCGCTACAGGGAATACTCAGCCCCAGCATTTT.

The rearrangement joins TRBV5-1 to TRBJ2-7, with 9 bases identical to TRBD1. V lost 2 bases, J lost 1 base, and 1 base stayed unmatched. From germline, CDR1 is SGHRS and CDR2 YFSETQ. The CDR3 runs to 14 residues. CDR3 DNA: TGCGCCAGCAGCTTCGGGACAGGGTCCTACGAGCAGTACTTC. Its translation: CASSFGTGSYEQYF.

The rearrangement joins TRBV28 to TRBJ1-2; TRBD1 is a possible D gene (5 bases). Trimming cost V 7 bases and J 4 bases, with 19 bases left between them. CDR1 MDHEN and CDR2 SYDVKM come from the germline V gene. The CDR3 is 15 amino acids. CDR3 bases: TGTGCCAGCACCCCCCGGGGGGAGGTAGTCTATGGCTACACCTTC. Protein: CASTPRGEVVYGYTF.

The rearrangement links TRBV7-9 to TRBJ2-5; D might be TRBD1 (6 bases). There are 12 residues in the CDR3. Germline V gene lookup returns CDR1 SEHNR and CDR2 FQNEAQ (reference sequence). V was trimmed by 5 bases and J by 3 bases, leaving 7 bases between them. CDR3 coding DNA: TGTGCCAGCAGCAGGACAGAAGAGACCCAGTACTTC. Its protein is CASSRTEETQYF.

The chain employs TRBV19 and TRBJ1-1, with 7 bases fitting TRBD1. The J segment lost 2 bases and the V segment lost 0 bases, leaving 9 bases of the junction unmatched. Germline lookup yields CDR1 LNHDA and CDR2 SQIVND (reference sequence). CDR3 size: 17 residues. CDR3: CASSIETVQGPNTEAFF. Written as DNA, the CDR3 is TGTGCCAGTAGTATAGAGACCGTACAGGGGCCTAACACTGAAGCTTTCTTT.

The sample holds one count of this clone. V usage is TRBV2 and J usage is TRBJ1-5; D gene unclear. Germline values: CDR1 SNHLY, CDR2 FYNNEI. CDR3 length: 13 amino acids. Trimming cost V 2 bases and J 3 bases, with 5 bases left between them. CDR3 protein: CASSELFNQPQHF. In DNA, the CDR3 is TGTGCCAGCAGTGAACTGTTCAATCAGCCCCAGCATTTT.

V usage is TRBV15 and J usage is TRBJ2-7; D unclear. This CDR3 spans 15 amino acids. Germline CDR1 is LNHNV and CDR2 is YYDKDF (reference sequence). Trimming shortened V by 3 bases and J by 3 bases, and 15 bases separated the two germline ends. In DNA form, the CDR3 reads TGTGCCACCAGCAGCATTCCTAGTAAGGGCTACGAGCAGTACTTC. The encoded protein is CATSSIPSKGYEQYF.

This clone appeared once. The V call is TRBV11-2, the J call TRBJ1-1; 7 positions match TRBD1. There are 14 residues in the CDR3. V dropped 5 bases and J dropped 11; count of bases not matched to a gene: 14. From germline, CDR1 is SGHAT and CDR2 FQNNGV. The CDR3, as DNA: TGTGCCAGCAGCCCGGGACAGCCTTCCCCCGGGGCTTTCTTT. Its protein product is CASSPGQPSPGAFF.

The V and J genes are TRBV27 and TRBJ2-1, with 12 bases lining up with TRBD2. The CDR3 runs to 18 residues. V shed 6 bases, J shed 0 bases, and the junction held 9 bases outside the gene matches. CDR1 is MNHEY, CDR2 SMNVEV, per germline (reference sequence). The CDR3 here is CASRRLAGVPSSYNEQFF. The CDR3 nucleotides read TGTGCCAGCAGGCGACTAGCGGGGGTCCCGAGCTCCTACAATGAGCAGTTCTTC.

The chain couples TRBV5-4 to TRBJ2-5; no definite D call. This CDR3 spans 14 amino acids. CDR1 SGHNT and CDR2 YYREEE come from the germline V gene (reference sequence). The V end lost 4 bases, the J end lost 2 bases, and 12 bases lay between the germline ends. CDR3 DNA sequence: TGTGCCAGCAGCCACGGGCTGGAGCAAGAGACCCAGTACTTC. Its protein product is CASSHGLEQETQYF.

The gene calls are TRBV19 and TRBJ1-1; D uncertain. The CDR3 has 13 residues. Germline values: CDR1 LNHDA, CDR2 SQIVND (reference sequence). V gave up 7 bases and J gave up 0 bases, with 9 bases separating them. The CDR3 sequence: CASKGPLNTEAFF. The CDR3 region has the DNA TGTGCCAGTAAGGGCCCCCTGAACACTGAAGCTTTCTTT.